This T cell receptor (beta chain) was sequenced in a study of graft-versus-host responses after intestinal transplantation. Across the study: Recipients were all induced with anti-thymocyte globulin, then given tacrolimus and steroids for two to three years.

V lost 5 bases, J lost 3 bases, and 13 bases lay in between. The CDR3 has 15 amino acids. Looked up from germline, CDR1 is SEHNR and CDR2 is FQNEAQ (reference sequence). Assay used: immunoSEQ multiplex PCR; TCRdb lists only in-frame clones, some missing. The table shows around 36,000 clones, with about 95% occurring only once. Regarding this clone: Antigen unknown.

This chain connects TRBV7-9 to TRBJ1-4; D is perhaps TRBD1 (6 bases). The sequence came from a human donor who was the organ donor for an intestinal transplant. The sample was unstimulated CD8+ T cells sorted from spleen or lymph node cells, taken before transplant. In DNA form, the CDR3 reads TGTGCCAGCAGCCTAGGGGGAGCTCCTAATGAAAAACTGTTTTTT. This gives the protein CASSLGGAPNEKLFF. The variable domain in full, completed from reference TRBV7-9 and TRBJ1-4, reads DTGVSQNPRHKITKRGQNVTFRCDPISEHNRLYWYRQTLGQGPEFLTYFQNEAQLEKSRLLSDRFSAERPKGSFSTLEIQRTEQGDSAMYLCASSLGGAPNEKLFFGSGTQLSVL.